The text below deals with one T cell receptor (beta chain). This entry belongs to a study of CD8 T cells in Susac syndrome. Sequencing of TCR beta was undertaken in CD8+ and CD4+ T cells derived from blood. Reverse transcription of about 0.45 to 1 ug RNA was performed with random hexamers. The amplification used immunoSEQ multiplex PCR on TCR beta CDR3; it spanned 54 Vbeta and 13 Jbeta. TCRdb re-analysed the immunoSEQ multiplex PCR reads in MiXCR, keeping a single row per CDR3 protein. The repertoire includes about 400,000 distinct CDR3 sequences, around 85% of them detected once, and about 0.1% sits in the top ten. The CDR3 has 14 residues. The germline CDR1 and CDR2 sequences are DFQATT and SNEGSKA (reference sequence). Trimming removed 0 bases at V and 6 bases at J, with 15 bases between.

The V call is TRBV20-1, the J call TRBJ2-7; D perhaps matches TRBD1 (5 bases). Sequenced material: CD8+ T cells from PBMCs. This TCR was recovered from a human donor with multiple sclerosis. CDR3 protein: CSAREARGTVEQYF. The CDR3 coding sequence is TGCAGTGCTAGAGAGGCTAGGGGAACGGTCGAGCAGTACTTC.